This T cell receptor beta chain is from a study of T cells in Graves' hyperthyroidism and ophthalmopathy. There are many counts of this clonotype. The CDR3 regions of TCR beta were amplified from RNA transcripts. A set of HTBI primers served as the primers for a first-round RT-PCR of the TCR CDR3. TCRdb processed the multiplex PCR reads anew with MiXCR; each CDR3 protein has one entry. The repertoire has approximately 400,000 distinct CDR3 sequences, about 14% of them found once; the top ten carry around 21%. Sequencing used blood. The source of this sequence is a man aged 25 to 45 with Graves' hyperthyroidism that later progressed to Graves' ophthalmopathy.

In nucleotides, the CDR3 is TGCGCCAGCAGCTTCGGACAGGCGACTACAGATACGCAGTATTTT. This translates into CASSFGQATTDTQYF. The V and J genes are TRBV5-1 and TRBJ2-3, with 7 bases identical to TRBD1. This CDR3 has 15 residues. The ends lost 2 bases at V and 3 bases at J; junction bases unmatched: 6. From germline, CDR1 is SGHRS and CDR2 YFSETQ.